The 26 T cell receptor beta chains reported below all come from one sample, sequenced in a study of graft-versus-host responses after intestinal transplantation. The assay was immunoSEQ multiplex PCR, and TCRdb's table has in-frame clones only and misses some. This table has roughly 120,000 clones, roughly nine tenths appearing once. No antigen has been assigned to these receptors. This specimen consisted of unstimulated CD4+ T cells sorted from spleen or lymph node cells, obtained before transplant. The receptor set was obtained from a human donor who was the organ donor for an intestinal transplant.

This clone was counted once. The V and J genes are TRBV10-3 and TRBJ2-2; a possible D gene is TRBD2 (5 bases). This CDR3 region has 14 residues. Between the trimmed V and J ends, which lost 1 base and 3 bases, there was a span of 6 bases. The germline gives CDR1 ENHRY, CDR2 SYGVKD. CDR3 amino acids: CAISELRDTGELFF. The CDR3 coding sequence is TGTGCCATCAGTGAGTTGAGGGACACCGGGGAGCTGTTTTTT.

The V call is TRBV27, the J call TRBJ1-2, with D possibly being TRBD1 (5 bases). Germline V gene sequence: CDR1 MNHEY, CDR2 SMNVEV (reference sequence). This CDR3 has 15 amino acids. Trimming pared 4 bases from V and 1 base from J, leaving 13 bases between. The CDR3 reads CASSSMDKINYGYTF. CDR3 nucleotide sequence: TGTGCCAGCAGTTCAATGGACAAGATTAACTATGGCTACACCTTC.

The genes are TRBV6-1 and TRBJ2-2, with 11 positions matching TRBD2. Trimming cost V 6 bases and J 5 bases; bases outside gene matches: 8. CDR3 size: 16 residues. Germline-derived CDR1 and CDR2 are MNHNS and SASEGT. The DNA of the CDR3 is TGTGCCAGCAGGGAACTAGCGGGAGTCGAGACCGGGGAGCTGTTTTTT. Translation gives CASRELAGVETGELFF.

This chain uses TRBV28 with TRBJ2-3; the D is unclear. Germline V gives CDR1 MDHEN, CDR2 SYDVKM. V lost 3 bases and J 6 bases, leaving 10 bases between the germline ends. The CDR3 is 13 amino acids. The CDR3 loop is CASSFGWGDTQYF. Here the CDR3 DNA reads TGTGCCAGCAGTTTTGGTTGGGGTGATACGCAGTATTTT. Combining the CDR3 with reference TRBV28 and TRBJ2-3 gives the whole variable domain DVKVTQSSRYLVKRTGEKVFLECVQDMDHENMFWYRQDPGLGLRLIYFSYDVKMKEKGDIPEGYSVSREKKERFSLILESASTNQTSMYLCASSFGWGDTQYFGPGTRLTVL.

The chain carries TRBV6-5 and TRBJ2-7; D unclear. The germline CDR1 and CDR2 sequences are MNHEY and SVGAGI. This CDR3 comprises 14 residues. Trimming pared 7 bases from V and 2 bases from J, leaving 15 bases between. CDR3: CASTTDGFPYEQYF. The DNA of the CDR3 is TGTGCCAGCACCACGGACGGTTTTCCCTACGAGCAGTACTTC.

The genes are TRBV5-4 and TRBJ2-2; D uncertain. The V and J ends lost 0 bases and 3 bases respectively, with 9 bases between them. The length of the CDR3 is 15 residues. CDR1 is SGHNT and CDR2 is YYREEE in the germline V gene (reference sequence). The CDR3 coding sequence is TGTGCCAGCAGCTTGGACTCCCTCTACACCGGGGAGCTGTTTTTT. Amino acid sequence: CASSLDSLYTGELFF.

This chain connects TRBV4-2 to TRBJ2-7, with a weak D call TRBD1 (7 bases). This CDR3 spans 15 amino acids. Germline V gene data show CDR1 as LGHNA and CDR2 as YNFKEQ. Trimming took 0 bases from V and 2 from J, leaving 11 bases between them. The chain's CDR3 is CASSQDSRGAYEQYF. Here the CDR3 DNA reads TGTGCCAGCAGCCAAGATTCCAGGGGGGCCTACGAGCAGTACTTC.

The V gene is TRBV25-1, the J gene TRBJ2-1, with 12 positions matching TRBD2. The CDR3 length is 15 residues. The germline CDR1 and CDR2 sequences are MGHDK and SYGVNS. The trim removed 7 bases at V and 6 bases at J, leaving 7 bases unmatched. The CDR3 loop is CASTRPSGRGNEQFF. In nucleotides, the CDR3 is TGTGCCAGCACCCGCCCTAGCGGGAGGGGCAATGAGCAGTTCTTC.

This rearrangement joins TRBV7-9 to TRBJ2-5; 7 positions agree with TRBD1. The CDR3 extends over 14 amino acids. Germline CDR1 SEHNR, CDR2 FQNEAQ (reference sequence). Trimming at V came to 7 bases and at J to 0 bases, leaving 5 bases not matched to a gene. CDR3 in DNA: TGTGCCAGCACAATGGGGACAGACCAAGAGACCCAGTACTTC. This translates into CASTMGTDQETQYF.

The V call is TRBV18, the J call TRBJ2-1, with 10 bases aligning to TRBD2. The CDR3 length is 17 residues. Unmatched junction bases numbered 13, after V lost 3 bases and J lost 8 bases. The germline V gene has CDR1 KGHSH and CDR2 LQKENI. CDR3 in DNA: TGTGCCAGCTCACCGGGGCTAAGCGGGAGGGCCTCCCATGAGCAGTTCTTC. This codes for CASSPGLSGRASHEQFF.

The chain combines TRBV13 with TRBJ2-5; 7 bases match TRBD2. V lost 2 bases to trimming and J lost 2 bases; unmatched junction nucleotides: 5. Germline-derived CDR1 and CDR2 are PRHDT and FYEKMQ (reference sequence). CDR3 length: 15 amino acids. As DNA, the CDR3 is TGTGCCAGCAGCTTATTAGCGGGTACACAAGAGACCCAGTACTTC. Its translation is CASSLLAGTQETQYF. The variable domain in full, completed from reference TRBV13 and TRBJ2-5, reads AAGVIQSPRHLIKEKRETATLKCYPIPRHDTVYWYQQGPGQDPQFLISFYEKMQSDKGSIPDRFSAQQFSDYHSELNMSSLELGDSALYFCASSLLAGTQETQYFGPGTRLLVL.

The genes are TRBV18 and TRBJ2-2, with a weak D call TRBD1 (6 bases). The CDR3 contains 16 residues. V dropped 0 bases and J dropped 1 base, with 9 bases sitting between them. Germline-derived CDR1 and CDR2 are KGHSH and LQKENI. CDR3 coding DNA: TGTGCCAGCTCACCACCCGTGGGACAGAACACCGGGGAGCTGTTTTTT. It translates to CASSPPVGQNTGELFF.

V gene TRBV20-1 combines with J gene TRBJ2-7; D not resolved. V was cut by 2 bases and J by 6 bases, with 8 bases left in between. The CDR3 covers 11 residues. The V gene's germline CDR1 is DFQATT and CDR2 SNEGSKA (reference sequence). CDR3 protein: CSARFSGEQYF. In DNA, the CDR3 is TGCAGTGCTAGATTTTCAGGCGAGCAGTACTTC.

The V and J genes are TRBV30 and TRBJ2-5; no firm D call. This CDR3 contains 11 residues. CDR1 is GTSNPN, CDR2 SVGIG, per germline (reference sequence). The CDR3 sequence: CGTTDQETQYF. The CDR3 DNA is TGTGGCACAACAGACCAAGAGACCCAGTACTTC.

V usage is TRBV6-5 and J usage is TRBJ2-2; unclear D gene. Germline CDR1 is MNHEY and CDR2 is SVGAGI. CDR3 length: 14 amino acids. V lost 4 bases, J lost 0 bases, and 6 bases lay in between. CDR3 loop: CASSFQPNTGELFF. The CDR3 DNA is TGTGCCAGCAGTTTCCAGCCGAACACCGGGGAGCTGTTTTTT.

J is TRBJ2-7 and V is TRBV6-1, with 10 bases identical to TRBD2. Unmatched junction bases numbered 14, after V lost 4 bases and J lost 2 bases. This CDR3 spans 18 amino acids. Per the germline V gene, CDR1 is MNHNS and CDR2 is SASEGT. The CDR3 spells CASSVGSSGRFIPYEQYF. As DNA, the CDR3 is TGTGCCAGCAGTGTAGGTTCTAGCGGGAGATTTATACCCTACGAGCAGTACTTC.

This clone was seen a few times. The chain joins TRBV6-5 to TRBJ2-5; D uncertain. Germline V gene data show CDR1 as MNHEY and CDR2 as SVGAGI. V was trimmed by 0 bases and J by 4 bases, leaving 12 bases between them. This CDR3 comprises 15 residues. CDR3: CASSYSPSAGETQYF. CDR3 bases: TGTGCCAGCAGTTACTCTCCCAGCGCTGGAGAGACCCAGTACTTC.

The V and J genes are TRBV6-5 and TRBJ2-7; 9 bases are a match to TRBD2. Germline V gene sequence: CDR1 MNHEY, CDR2 SVGAGI. This CDR3 is built from 14 residues. J was trimmed by 3 bases and V by 7 bases; bases with no gene match: 7. This CDR3 is CASKPGLANYEQYF. The CDR3 DNA is TGTGCCAGCAAGCCGGGACTAGCTAACTACGAGCAGTACTTC.

This clone was found a few times. V is TRBV6-1 and J is TRBJ1-3; 8 bases match TRBD1. The V and J ends lost 5 bases and 2 bases, in that order; junction bases with no gene match: 5. The CDR3 is 15 amino acids. Germline CDR1 and CDR2: MNHNS and SASEGT. CDR3 region: CASSLGQAAGNTIYF. The CDR3 nucleotides read TGTGCCAGCAGTCTGGGACAGGCAGCTGGAAACACCATATATTTT.

The gene calls are TRBV14 and TRBJ2-5; the match to TRBD2 covers 7 bases. V shed 3 bases, J shed 4 bases, and the junction held 8 bases outside the gene matches. Germline CDR1 SGHDN, CDR2 FVKESK. The CDR3 is made up of 15 amino acids. The CDR3 region is CASSHTGPGGETQYF. The DNA for the CDR3 is TGTGCCAGCAGCCACACGGGCCCGGGGGGAGAGACCCAGTACTTC.

CDR3 nucleotides: TGCGCCAGCAGCCCAGACCCGACTACCCTCTACGAGCAGTACTTC. This sequence encodes CASSPDPTTLYEQYF. The chain employs TRBV5-1 and TRBJ2-7; the D gene is possibly TRBD2 (5 bases). This CDR3 has 15 amino acids. CDR1 and CDR2 from the germline V gene are SGHRS and YFSETQ. Trimming left V 4 bases short and J 3 bases short, with 17 bases between.

This clone has a single count. The V call is TRBV19, the J call TRBJ1-2, with TRBD1 as a possible D gene (6 bases). Germline CDR1 LNHDA, CDR2 SQIVND (reference sequence). The CDR3 extends over 15 amino acids. The ends were cut back, 3 bases at V and 4 bases at J, with 15 bases in the middle. The CDR3 DNA reads TGTGCCAGTAGTATCCGGATTACAGGGATCTATGGCTACACCTTC. Translation gives CASSIRITGIYGYTF. The whole variable domain, remainder taken from reference TRBV19 and TRBJ1-2, is DGGITQSPKYLFRKEGQNVTLSCEQNLNHDAMYWYRQDPGQGLRLIYYSQIVNDFQKGDIAEGYSVSREKKESFPLTVTSAQKNPTAFYLCASSIRITGIYGYTFGSGTRLTVV.

The rearrangement uses TRBV27 and TRBJ1-1, with D unclear. CDR1 is MNHEY and CDR2 is SMNVEV in the germline V gene (reference sequence). Trimming stripped 2 bases from V and 1 base from J, with 8 bases between. The CDR3 spans 14 residues. CDR3 protein: CASSLRAANTEAFF. CDR3 coding DNA: TGTGCCAGCAGTTTACGGGCAGCGAACACTGAAGCTTTCTTT.

This chain uses TRBV2 with TRBJ1-1; D is unresolved. This CDR3 is built from 12 residues. Trimming took 3 bases from V and 4 from J, leaving 6 bases between them. Germline V gene sequence: CDR1 SNHLY, CDR2 FYNNEI. The CDR3 reads CASSEGSTEAFF. The CDR3 nucleotides read TGTGCCAGCAGTGAGGGCAGCACTGAAGCTTTCTTT.

CDR3 nucleotides: TGTGCCTGGGGGCTAGCGGGGTCCCCCTACAATGAGCAGTTCTTC. Translated, it gives CAWGLAGSPYNEQFF. V is TRBV30 and J is TRBJ2-1, with 9 bases matching TRBD2. This CDR3 region has 15 residues. Germline CDR1 GTSNPN, CDR2 SVGIG (reference sequence). V lost 5 bases and J lost 2; bases outside the gene matches: 7.

The chain recombines TRBV28 with TRBJ2-4; perhaps TRBD1 as D (6 bases). Trimming shortened V by 6 bases and J by 5 bases, and 11 bases separated the two germline ends. This CDR3 spans 13 amino acids. Germline assignment: CDR1 MDHEN and CDR2 SYDVKM. Written as DNA, the CDR3 is TGTGCCAGCAGATCCCCAGGGGAAAACATTCAGTACTTC. This sequence encodes CASRSPGENIQYF.